This T cell receptor (beta chain) was identified in a study of blood T cells in healthy people across ages. Per sample, at least 6 micrograms of total RNA were extracted. This clonotype was seen only a few times. V lost 7 bases, J lost 2 bases, and 17 bases lay in between. Germline loops: CDR1 ENHRY, CDR2 SYGVKD. CDR3 length: 15 residues. Sample-barcoded 5' priming and a J-beta primer mix drove a second PCR of about 7 to 11 cycles. MiXCR, applied by TCRdb to the 5' RACE reads, yields one record per CDR3 protein. The data hold around 2 million distinct CDR3 sequences, with approximately 39% observed a single time.

The chain links TRBV10-3 to TRBJ1-2; D unresolved. The material sequenced was blood. This sequence originates from a human donor in good health. The chain's CDR3 is CAITKNSDRNYGYTF. Written as DNA, the CDR3 is TGTGCCATCACCAAGAATTCAGACCGAAACTATGGCTACACCTTC.